This TCR beta chain originates from a study of T cell responses to AZD1222 COVID-19 vaccine. Repertoires were generated with immunoSEQ multiplex PCR, while TCRdb's copy carries only in-frame clones and drops some. The sample lists some 140,000 clones; roughly 93% were seen once. General study findings and limits: Donors in the cohort were predominantly white British and more often female, and clonal diversity was possibly underestimated. At study baseline, merely five or six AZD1222 recipients were seropositive. Compared with day 0, the breadth and depth of the Spike-specific TCR repertoire rose significantly after two doses of AZD1222. Close to half of spike-specific TCRs reportedly recognize unmutated variant regions.

Trimming cost V 5 bases and J 5 bases; bases outside gene matches: 7. The CDR3 is 14 residues long. Germline V gene sequence: CDR1 SGHTA, CDR2 FQGNSA. As for this clone: Its antigen is unidentified.

The sample was peripheral blood, taken 28 days after the second AZD1222 dose. The TCR was taken from an adult who received the AZD1222 COVID-19 vaccine. V usage is TRBV7-2 and J usage is TRBJ1-2; 8 bases agree with TRBD1. The chain's CDR3 is CASSPTGGEYGYTF. The CDR3 bases are TGTGCCAGCAGCCCCACAGGGGGGGAATATGGCTACACCTTC. The variable domain in full, completed from reference TRBV7-2 and TRBJ1-2, reads GAGVSQSPSNKVTEKGKDVELRCDPISGHTALYWYRQSLGQGLEFLIYFQGNSAPDKSGLPSDRFSAERTGGSVSTLTIQRTQQEDSAVYLCASSPTGGEYGYTFGSGTRLTVV.